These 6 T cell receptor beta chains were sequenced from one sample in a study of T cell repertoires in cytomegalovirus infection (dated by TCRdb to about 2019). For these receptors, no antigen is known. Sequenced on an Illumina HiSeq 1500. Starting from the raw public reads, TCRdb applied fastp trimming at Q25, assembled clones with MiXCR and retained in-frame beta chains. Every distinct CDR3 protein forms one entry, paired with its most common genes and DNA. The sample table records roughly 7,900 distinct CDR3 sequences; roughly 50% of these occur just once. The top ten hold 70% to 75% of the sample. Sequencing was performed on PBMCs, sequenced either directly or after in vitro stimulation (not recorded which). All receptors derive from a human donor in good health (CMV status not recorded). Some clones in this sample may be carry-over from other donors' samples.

The CDR3 protein is CASSPGLVNTGELFF. CDR3 nucleotides: TGTGCCAGCAGCCCTGGACTAGTGAACACCGGGGAGCTGTTTTTT. The rearrangement uses TRBV7-6 and TRBJ2-2; 7 bases are shared with TRBD2. The CDR3 totals 15 residues. Germline V gene data show CDR1 as SGHVS and CDR2 as FNYEAQ. V lost 5 bases to trimming and J lost 1 base; unmatched junction nucleotides: 4. The entire variable domain, with the rest obtained from reference TRBV7-6 and TRBJ2-2, is as follows: GAGVSQSPRYKVTKRGQDVALRCDPISGHVSLYWYRQALGQGPEFLTYFNYEAQQDKSGLPNDRFSAERPEGSISTLTIQRTEQRDSAMYRCASSPGLVNTGELFFGEGSRLTVL.

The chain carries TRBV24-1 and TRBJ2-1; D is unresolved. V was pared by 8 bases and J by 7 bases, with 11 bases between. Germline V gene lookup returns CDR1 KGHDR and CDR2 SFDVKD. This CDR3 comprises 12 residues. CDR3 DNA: TGTGCCACCATAAGTTTTGATAATGAGCAGTTCTTC. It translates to CATISFDNEQFF.

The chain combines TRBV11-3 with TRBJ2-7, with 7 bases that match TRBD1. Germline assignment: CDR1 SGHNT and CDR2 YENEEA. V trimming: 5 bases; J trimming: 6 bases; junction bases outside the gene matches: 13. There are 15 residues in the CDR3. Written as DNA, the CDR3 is TGTGCCAGCAGCCTCGACGGACAGGCCTTCGGCGAGCAGTACTTC. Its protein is CASSLDGQAFGEQYF.

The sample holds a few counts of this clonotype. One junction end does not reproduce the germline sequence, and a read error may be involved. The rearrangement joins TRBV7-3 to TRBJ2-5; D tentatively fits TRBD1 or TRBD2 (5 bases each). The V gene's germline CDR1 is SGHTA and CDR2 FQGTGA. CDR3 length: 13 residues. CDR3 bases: TGTGCCAGCAGCTTAGGGGACCAAGGGACCCAGTACTTC. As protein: CASSLGDQGTQYF.

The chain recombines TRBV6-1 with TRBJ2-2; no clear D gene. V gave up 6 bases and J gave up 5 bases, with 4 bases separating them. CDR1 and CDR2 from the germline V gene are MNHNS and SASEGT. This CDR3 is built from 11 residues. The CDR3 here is CASSFTGELFF. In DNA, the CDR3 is TGTGCCAGCAGCTTTACCGGGGAGCTGTTTTTT.

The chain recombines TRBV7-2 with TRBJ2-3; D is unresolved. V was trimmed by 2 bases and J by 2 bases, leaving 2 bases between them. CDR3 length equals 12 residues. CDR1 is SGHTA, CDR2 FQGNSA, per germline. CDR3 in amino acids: CASSLFTDTQYF. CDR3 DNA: TGTGCCAGCAGCTTATTCACAGATACGCAGTATTTT.